These T cell receptor beta chains were read from a single sample in a study of blood T cell repertoires in COVID-19. Clones were read by immunoSEQ multiplex PCR, and TCRdb kept only the in-frame ones, dropping some. The data show roughly 200,000 clones, 80% to 90% seen once. The sample taken for sequencing was peripheral blood. These receptors were collected from a man in his 60s with acute or convalescent COVID-19. Both conserved end residues are part of each CDR3. A D gene is named only where the DNA matches it firmly. Clone size is shown for a subset of rows, as once, few, many or a class of expanded clone.

J	length	D	V	size	CDR3	DNA
TRBJ2-7	14	TRBD1	TRBV19	-	CASSRNRGSYEQYF	TGTGCCAGTAGTAGGAACAGGGGGTCCTACGAGCAGTACTTC
TRBJ2-3	14	-	TRBV28	-	CASNPWGSTDTQYF	TGTGCCAGCAATCCCTGGGGCAGCACAGATACGCAGTATTTT
TRBJ2-7	16	TRBD2	TRBV28	-	CASSPGGGRATYEQYF	TGTGCCAGCAGTCCTGGCGGCGGGAGGGCCACCTACGAGCAGTACTTC
TRBJ2-1	19	TRBD2	TRBV7-8	-	CASSFKRKASGPEVYEQFF	TGTGCCAGCAGCTTCAAAAGGAAGGCTAGCGGTCCTGAGGTGTATGAGCAGTTCTTC
TRBJ2-6	16	-	TRBV4-3	-	CASSLGYGSGANVLTF	TGCGCCAGCAGCCTCGGTTATGGCTCTGGGGCCAACGTCCTGACTTTC
TRBJ2-3	15	TRBD1	TRBV10-1	-	CASSDHRGSTDTQYF	TGCGCCAGCAGTGACCACAGGGGTAGCACAGATACGCAGTATTTT
TRBJ2-7	18	TRBD2	TRBV10-2	-	CASRDLSSSGRVSYEQYF	TGCGCCAGCAGAGACCTGTCATCTAGCGGGAGGGTCTCCTACGAGCAGTACTTC
TRBJ2-3	14	TRBD2	TRBV19	once	CASSSGRGTDTQYF	TGTGCCAGTAGCTCCGGGAGGGGCACAGATACGCAGTATTTT
TRBJ2-3	16	TRBD2	TRBV6-2/TRBV6-3	-	CASSSRGGGFADTQYF	TGTGCCAGCAGTTCCCGGGGGGGAGGTTTCGCAGATACGCAGTATTTT
TRBJ2-3	14	-	TRBV21-1	-	CASSKRGSTDTQYF	TGTGCCAGCAGCAAAAGGGGCTCCACAGATACGCAGTATTTT
TRBJ2-7	13	-	TRBV6-1	-	CASSDIFSYEQYF	TGTGCCAGCAGTGATATATTCTCCTACGAGCAGTACTTC
TRBJ2-2	16	-	TRBV15	-	CATSRGARGGTGELFF	TGTGCCACCAGCAGAGGGGCGAGGGGAGGCACCGGGGAGCTGTTTTTT
TRBJ2-7	15	-	TRBV21-1	-	CASSNVGAPSCEQYF	TGTGCCAGCAGCAATGTAGGGGCACCTTCATGCGAGCAGTACTTC
TRBJ2-4	13	TRBD2	TRBV6-1	once	CASSEESGTRLNF	TGTGCCAGCAGTGAAGAGTCCGGGACTAGGCTGAACTTC
TRBJ2-5	16	-	TRBV5-1	-	CASSLTRRGGWETQYF	TGCGCCAGCAGCTTGACCCGGAGGGGGGGCTGGGAGACCCAGTACTTC
TRBJ1-2	13	-	TRBV10-3	-	CAIRQDTNYGYTF	TGTGCCATTCGACAGGACACTAACTATGGCTACACCTTC
TRBJ2-2	14	-	TRBV7-3	-	CASSLGRNTGELFF	TGTGCCAGCAGCTTAGGCAGGAACACCGGGGAGCTGTTTTTT
TRBJ1-5	16	-	TRBV28	-	CASSLTVRYSNQPQHF	TGTGCCAGCAGTTTGACAGTCCGTTATAGCAATCAGCCCCAGCATTTT
TRBJ1-2	13	TRBD1	TRBV30	-	CAWSPGGYYGYTF	TGTGCCTGGAGCCCAGGGGGCTACTATGGCTACACCTTC
TRBJ1-4	15	-	TRBV5-4	few	CASTEHGGTNEKLFF	TGTGCCAGCACCGAACACGGGGGGACTAATGAAAAACTGTTTTTT
TRBJ2-6	18	TRBD1	TRBV5-1	few	CASSLETSGGSGANVLTF	TGCGCCAGCAGCTTGGAAACCTCAGGGGGCTCTGGGGCCAACGTCCTGACTTTC
TRBJ2-3	14	-	TRBV6-5	-	CASSYPGVSDTQYF	TGTGCCAGCAGTTACCCGGGTGTCTCAGATACGCAGTATTTT
TRBJ2-5	11	-	TRBV20-1	-	CSARAAGAQYF	TGCAGTGCCCGCGCCGCCGGGGCCCAGTACTTC
TRBJ2-2	13	TRBD2	TRBV7-2	-	CASSRGGPGELFF	TGTGCCAGCAGCCGGGGGGGGCCCGGGGAGCTGTTTTTT
TRBJ1-1	13	-	TRBV6-6	-	CASSLQDRAEAFF	TGTGCCAGCAGCCTTCAGGACAGAGCTGAAGCTTTCTTT
TRBJ2-2	15	TRBD2	TRBV6-6	-	CASSYGTINTGELFF	TGTGCCAGCAGTTACGGGACTATAAACACCGGGGAGCTGTTTTTT
TRBJ1-1	14	TRBD1	TRBV6-5	once	CASNHDRGDTEAFF	TGTGCCAGCAACCATGACAGGGGAGACACTGAAGCTTTCTTT
TRBJ2-7	15	-	TRBV27	-	CASRPYAQGSYEQYF	TGTGCCAGCAGACCTTACGCCCAGGGCTCCTACGAGCAGTACTTC
TRBJ2-3	15	-	TRBV5-8	-	CASSLSGRRTDTQYF	TGTGCCAGCAGCTTGTCTGGGCGCCGGACAGATACGCAGTATTTT
TRBJ1-1	14	TRBD1	TRBV5-4	-	CASSVGQLNTEAFF	TGTGCCAGCAGCGTGGGACAGCTTAACACTGAAGCTTTCTTT
TRBJ2-6	15	-	TRBV4-1	once	CASSAGWSGANVLTF	TGCGCCAGCAGCGCAGGGTGGTCTGGGGCCAACGTCCTGACTTTC
TRBJ2-3	17	-	TRBV5-4	-	CASSLKTGTTSTDTQYF	TGTGCCAGCAGCCTGAAAACCGGGACAACTAGCACAGATACGCAGTATTTT
TRBJ1-4	14	-	TRBV7-2	-	CASSLGAGNEKLFF	TGTGCCAGCAGCTTGGGGGCCGGAAATGAAAAACTGTTTTTT
TRBJ2-7	14	-	TRBV5-6	-	CASRAQGFRYEQYF	TGTGCCAGCAGAGCACAGGGATTTCGGTACGAGCAGTACTTC
TRBJ2-7	12	-	TRBV28	-	CASSSGTYEQYF	TGTGCCAGCAGTTCAGGGACCTACGAGCAGTACTTC
TRBJ2-3	16	TRBD2	TRBV7-9	-	CASRLATGTSGGGQYF	TGTGCCAGCAGACTAGCCACCGGGACTAGCGGGGGAGGGCAGTATTTT
TRBJ2-1	14	TRBD1	TRBV2	-	CASSRTGKAVEQFF	TGTGCCAGCAGCAGGACAGGGAAGGCGGTTGAGCAGTTCTTC
TRBJ2-1	13	TRBD2	TRBV29-1	-	CSGQSGRHNEQFF	TGCAGCGGACAAAGCGGGAGGCACAATGAGCAGTTCTTC
TRBJ2-3	13	-	TRBV5-1	few	CASSLAGADTQYF	TGCGCCAGCAGCTTGGCGGGGGCAGATACGCAGTATTTT
TRBJ2-1	11	-	TRBV14	-	CASSLYNEQFF	TGTGCCAGCAGTCTGTACAATGAGCAGTTCTTC
TRBJ1-6	12	-	TRBV27	-	CASSGNNSPLHF	TGTGCCAGCAGCGGGAATAATTCACCCCTCCACTTT
TRBJ1-6	12	-	TRBV28	-	CASSRTYSPLHF	TGTGCCAGCAGTCGAACATATTCACCCCTCCACTTT
TRBJ2-7	17	TRBD1	TRBV11-3	-	CASSTYFPGQGAYEQYF	TGTGCCAGCAGCACTTATTTTCCGGGACAGGGCGCCTACGAGCAGTACTTC
TRBJ1-5	18	-	TRBV21-1	-	CASSKNPQQGAEGQPQHF	TGTGCCAGCAGCAAAAACCCCCAACAGGGGGCCGAGGGGCAGCCCCAGCATTTT
TRBJ1-5	15	TRBD1	TRBV28	-	CASSFSGGGNQPQHF	TGTGCCAGCAGTTTTTCAGGGGGTGGCAATCAGCCCCAGCATTTT
TRBJ2-5	13	TRBD1	TRBV29-1	-	CSVRQGAGETQYF	TGCAGCGTCCGACAGGGGGCAGGAGAGACCCAGTACTTC